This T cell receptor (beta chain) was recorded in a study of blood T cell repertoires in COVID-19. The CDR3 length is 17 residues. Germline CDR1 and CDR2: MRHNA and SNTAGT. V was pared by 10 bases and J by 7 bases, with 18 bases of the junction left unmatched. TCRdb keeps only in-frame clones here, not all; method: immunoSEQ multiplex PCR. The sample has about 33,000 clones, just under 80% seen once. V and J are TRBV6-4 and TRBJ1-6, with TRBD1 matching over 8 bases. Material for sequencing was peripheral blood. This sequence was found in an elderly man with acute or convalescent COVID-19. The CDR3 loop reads CATLATKGQGSNSPLHF. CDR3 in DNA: TGTGCCACCTTAGCAACTAAAGGACAGGGAAGCAATTCACCCCTCCACTTT.